These 30 T cell receptor beta chains were all obtained from the same sample, sequenced in a study of T cells in Graves' hyperthyroidism and ophthalmopathy. Amplification of TCR beta CDR3 regions was performed using RNA transcripts as template. HTBI primers were the set used in a first-round RT-PCR of the TCR CDR3. TCRdb ran MiXCR on the multiplex PCR reads and lists one entry per CDR3 protein. The sample records about 270,000 distinct CDR3 sequences, 22% being singletons. The specimen was blood. The source is a man aged 30 to 45 with Graves' ophthalmopathy.

With regard to this clonotype: With a much larger clone just one base away, this may be a read error. The chain combines TRBV28 with TRBJ2-7; 13 nucleotides align to TRBD2. The CDR3 has 15 amino acids. Germline lookup yields CDR1 MDHEN and CDR2 SYDVKM. DNA for the CDR3: TGTGCCAGCAGTCCACTAGCGGGAGGGCCGTACGAGCAGTGCTTC. Encoded protein: CASSPLAGGPYEQCF.

This clonotype showed up many times. J is TRBJ1-1 and V is TRBV19; unclear D gene. The CDR3 covers 13 residues. Germline V CDR1 and CDR2: LNHDA, SQIVND (reference sequence). Between the trimmed V and J ends, which lost 6 bases and 7 bases, there was a span of 15 bases. CDR3 protein: CASSPSDGLEAFF. The DNA of the CDR3 is TGTGCCAGTAGCCCCTCGGACGGCCTTGAAGCTTTCTTT.

Ten or more counts support this clonotype. The rearrangement joins TRBV3-1 to TRBJ1-1; no reliable D call. V was clipped by 0 bases and J by 0 bases, with 2 bases between them. Germline CDR1 LGHDT, CDR2 YNNKEL (reference sequence). The CDR3 runs 13 residues. CDR3 DNA: TGTGCCAGCAGCCAAGACATGAACACTGAAGCTTTCTTT. Protein sequence: CASSQDMNTEAFF.

This clonotype showed up many times. The chain joins TRBV12-3 or TRBV12-4 to TRBJ1-1, with TRBD1 matching 7 bases. CDR3 length equals 14 residues. With V trimmed by 4 bases and J by 4 bases, 6 bases remained unmatched. The chain's CDR3 is CASSSWTGSTEAFF. The DNA for the CDR3 is TGTGCCAGCAGTTCATGGACAGGTAGCACTGAAGCTTTCTTT.

This clonotype was seen at least ten times. CDR3 DNA: TGCAGTGCTAGATCACCTAAGGGCAGCCGCAACTATGGCTACACCTTC. This translates into CSARSPKGSRNYGYTF. V is TRBV20-1 and J is TRBJ1-2; no firm D call. Germline V CDR1 and CDR2: DFQATT, SNEGSKA (reference sequence). The length of the CDR3 is 16 residues. The V end was cut by 2 bases, the J end by 2 bases, with 18 bases between.

This clonotype was counted at least ten times. The rearrangement joins TRBV5-1 to TRBJ2-3, with 8 nucleotides matching TRBD2. The CDR3 has 15 residues. Germline CDR1 reads SGHRS; CDR2 reads YFSETQ. Trimming removed 1 base from V and 3 bases from J; junction bases left unmatched: 4. In DNA, the CDR3 is TGCGCCAGCAGCTTGACCGAGCGGGGGACAGATACGCAGTATTTT. Amino acid sequence: CASSLTERGTDTQYF.

The rearrangement links TRBV28 to TRBJ1-4, with 12 positions matching TRBD1. The germline V gene has CDR1 MDHEN and CDR2 SYDVKM. CDR3 length equals 17 residues. J lost 2 bases, V lost 5 bases, and 6 bases had no gene match. CDR3 sequence: CASSTPGQGATNEKLFF. CDR3 DNA: TGTGCCAGCAGTACCCCGGGACAGGGGGCGACTAATGAAAAACTGTTTTTT.

This clonotype was detected only a few times. The CDR3 spells CSVNRRGFGYTF. CDR3 nucleotides: TGCAGCGTTAACAGGAGGGGTTTTGGCTACACCTTC. The V and J genes are TRBV29-1 and TRBJ1-2; perhaps TRBD1 as D (5 bases). Looked up from germline, CDR1 is SQVTM and CDR2 is ANQGSEA. The CDR3 has 12 amino acids. Trimming stripped 5 bases from V and 7 bases from J, with 14 bases between. The whole variable domain, remainder taken from reference TRBV29-1 and TRBJ1-2, is SAVISQKPSRDICQRGTSLTIQCQVDSQVTMMFWYRQQPGQSLTLIATANQGSEATYESGFVIDKFPISRPNLTFSTLTVSNMSPEDSSIYLCSVNRRGFGYTFGSGTRLTVV.

This clonotype has just a few counts. This chain connects TRBV6-2 or TRBV6-3 to TRBJ2-3; possibly TRBD2 for D (6 bases). The CDR3 has 15 residues. CDR1 is MNHEY and CDR2 is SVGEGT in the germline V gene. V was cut by 2 bases and J by 0 bases, with 9 bases left in between. CDR3 residues: CASSYGRESTDTQYF. The CDR3 nucleotides read TGTGCCAGCAGTTACGGCCGGGAGAGCACAGATACGCAGTATTTT.

V and J are TRBV19 and TRBJ2-2; 11 bases are shared with TRBD2. This CDR3 has 14 amino acids. Trimming at V came to 11 bases and at J to 8 bases, leaving 10 bases not matched to a gene. Germline V lookup: CDR1 LNHDA, CDR2 SQIVND (reference sequence). CDR3 DNA: TGTGCCTCCCTGGGGCTAGCGGGAGGAGGGGAGCTGTTTTTT. Translation gives CASLGLAGGGELFF.

Ten or more counts support this clonotype. V gene TRBV28 combines with J gene TRBJ2-7; perhaps D is TRBD1 or TRBD2 (5 bases each). Trimming shortened V by 4 bases and J by 2 bases, and 15 bases separated the two germline ends. The CDR3 totals 15 residues. The germline V gene encodes CDR1 MDHEN and CDR2 SYDVKM. CDR3 in amino acids: CASSSVRDVTYEQYF. CDR3 sequence (DNA): TGTGCCAGCAGTTCCGTCCGGGACGTTACCTACGAGCAGTACTTC.

This clonotype was counted ten times or more. The rearrangement links TRBV5-1 to TRBJ1-1; D not certain. The CDR3 covers 14 residues. Germline CDR1 is SGHRS and CDR2 is YFSETQ. Trimming removed 5 bases at V and 0 bases at J, with 11 bases between. In DNA form, the CDR3 reads TGCGCCAGCAGTCAAGGATTTATGAACACTGAAGCTTTCTTT. It translates to CASSQGFMNTEAFF. Complete variable domain (other parts from reference TRBV5-1 and TRBJ1-1): KAGVTQTPRYLIKTRGQQVTLSCSPISGHRSVSWYQQTPGQGLQFLFEYFSETQRNKGNFPGRFSGRQFSNSRSEMNVSTLELGDSALYLCASSQGFMNTEAFFGQGTRLTVV.

This clonotype appeared a few times. The chain uses TRBV27 and TRBJ2-5; D remains unclear. CDR3 size: 16 residues. V gave up 3 bases and J gave up 1 base, with 15 bases separating them. Germline values: CDR1 MNHEY, CDR2 SMNVEV (reference sequence). CDR3 nucleotides: TGTGCCAGCAGTTTTAACCCCGTGCGGTCCCAAGAGACCCAGTACTTC. This gives the protein CASSFNPVRSQETQYF.

This clonotype was seen a handful of times. This chain uses TRBV7-2 with TRBJ1-3; weak D call: TRBD1 (6 bases). Germline-derived CDR1 and CDR2 are SGHTA and FQGNSA. CDR3 length: 16 residues. Trimming left V 2 bases short and J 3 bases short, with 14 bases between. CDR3 nucleotide sequence: TGTGCCAGCAGCTTACGCAGGGGCGCTTATGGAAACACCATATATTTT. Translation gives CASSLRRGAYGNTIYF.

This clonotype was counted a few times. The V call is TRBV28, the J call TRBJ1-2; no clear D. The CDR3 is 12 amino acids. Germline V gene data show CDR1 as MDHEN and CDR2 as SYDVKM. Trimming shortened V by 3 bases and J by 7 bases, and 9 bases separated the two germline ends. The DNA of the CDR3 is TGTGCCAGCAGTTTCCTATTCGGTGGCTACACCTTC. Amino acids: CASSFLFGGYTF.

The chain is built from TRBV27 and TRBJ1-5; D remains unclear. Trimming cost V 8 bases and J 1 base, with 6 bases left between them. There are 12 residues in the CDR3. Germline V gene data show CDR1 as MNHEY and CDR2 as SMNVEV (reference sequence). CDR3 nucleotides: TGTGCCAGCCGTCAGAGCAATCAGCCCCAGCATTTT. Amino acids: CASRQSNQPQHF.

The chain recombines TRBV27 with TRBJ2-6; no reliable D call. The V gene's germline CDR1 is MNHEY and CDR2 SMNVEV (reference sequence). The CDR3 spans 17 residues. The V and J ends lost 2 bases and 2 bases respectively, with 13 bases between them. The CDR3 nucleotides are TGTGCCAGCAGTTTACGAGGACCCTTCGCTGGGGCCAACGTCCTGACTTTC. Translating gives CASSLRGPFAGANVLTF.

The chain uses TRBV20-1 and TRBJ2-2; 7 bases match TRBD1. CDR1 DFQATT and CDR2 SNEGSKA come from the germline V gene (reference sequence). The V gene end was trimmed by 5 bases and the J gene end by 3 bases; junction bases not matched to a gene: 0. This CDR3 region has 12 residues. This CDR3 reads CSADRDTGELFF. Written as DNA, the CDR3 is TGCAGTGCTGACAGGGACACCGGGGAGCTGTTTTTT.

In its sample, this clonotype was seen many times. The chain recombines TRBV2 with TRBJ1-1; D might be TRBD1 (6 bases). This CDR3 has 12 residues. The V gene's germline CDR1 is SNHLY and CDR2 FYNNEI. V was cut by 9 bases and J by 2 bases, with 10 bases left in between. The CDR3 region is CARQGLNTEAFF. The CDR3 DNA reads as TGTGCCAGACAGGGCCTAAACACTGAAGCTTTCTTT.

This sequence joins TRBV5-1 and TRBJ2-7, with 13 bases that match TRBD2. The germline V gene encodes CDR1 SGHRS and CDR2 YFSETQ. This CDR3 comprises 15 residues. The trim removed 3 bases at V and 3 bases at J, leaving 3 bases unmatched. The CDR3 loop is CASSWTSGSFYEQYF. The CDR3 DNA reads as TGCGCCAGCAGCTGGACTAGCGGGAGTTTCTACGAGCAGTACTTC.

The chain carries TRBV12-3 or TRBV12-4 and TRBJ1-3; tentative D call: TRBD1 (5 bases). Trimming stripped 5 bases from V and 0 bases from J, with 17 bases between. The CDR3 loop spans 17 amino acids. The CDR3: CASSMSGLTISGNTIYF. The CDR3 DNA sequence: TGTGCCAGCAGTATGTCGGGACTGACAATCTCTGGAAACACCATATATTTT.

This clonotype was found a few times. The J gene is TRBJ2-1, the V gene TRBV6-1; D is unresolved. Between the trimmed V and J ends, which lost 11 bases and 3 bases, there was a span of 5 bases. The CDR3 contains 10 residues. The germline gives CDR1 MNHNS, CDR2 SASEGT. The CDR3 protein is CAARYNEQFF. The CDR3 region has the DNA TGTGCCGCCCGCTACAATGAGCAGTTCTTC.

In nucleotides, the CDR3 is TGTGCCAGCAGTTTTCTGGGACAGGGCTCCGAGCAGTACTTC. Protein sequence: CASSFLGQGSEQYF. This chain links TRBV28 with TRBJ2-7; TRBD1 agrees at 9 bases. This CDR3 has 14 residues. The ends lost 3 bases at V and 6 bases at J; junction bases unmatched: 6. Germline CDR1 MDHEN, CDR2 SYDVKM.

This clonotype occurred a few times. The chain has TRBV20-1 and TRBJ2-7; TRBD1 agrees at 8 bases. Germline V gives CDR1 DFQATT, CDR2 SNEGSKA (reference sequence). Losses at the gene ends were 4 bases for V and 5 bases for J; bases not matched to a gene: 7. There are 13 residues in the CDR3. CDR3 DNA: TGCAGTGCTAAAGACAGGGGAATCCACGAGCAGTACTTC. This sequence encodes CSAKDRGIHEQYF.

This clonotype was picked up many times. The J gene is TRBJ2-1, the V gene TRBV6-1, with D uncertain. From germline, CDR1 is MNHNS and CDR2 SASEGT. The V gene lost 2 bases and the J gene lost 6 bases, with 2 bases spanning the gap. CDR3 length: 11 residues. CDR3 sequence reads: CASSELNEQFF. The CDR3 DNA is TGTGCCAGCAGTGAACTCAATGAGCAGTTCTTC.

The chain carries TRBV5-1 and TRBJ1-6, with D unclear. V shed 4 bases and J shed 7 bases, with 9 bases lying between them. The CDR3 covers 13 residues. Germline CDR1 reads SGHRS; CDR2 reads YFSETQ. The CDR3 bases are TGCGCCAGCAGCACCCCGGGAAATTCACCCCTCCACTTT. As protein: CASSTPGNSPLHF.

The genes are TRBV18 and TRBJ1-2, with 9 positions matching TRBD1. Looked up from germline, CDR1 is KGHSH and CDR2 is LQKENI. This CDR3 region has 14 residues. The ends lost 5 bases at V and 5 bases at J; junction bases unmatched: 6. The CDR3 DNA reads as TGTGCCAGCTCAGAGGCCGGGACAGGGTATGGCTACACCTTC. It translates to CASSEAGTGYGYTF.

The chain combines TRBV2 with TRBJ1-4; D might be TRBD1 (5 bases). CDR1 and CDR2 from the germline V gene are SNHLY and FYNNEI. The CDR3 has 13 amino acids. The V and J ends lost 6 bases and 8 bases respectively, with 13 bases between them. The CDR3 reads CASRPKGVEKLFF. The CDR3 region has the DNA TGTGCCAGCAGACCGAAAGGGGTGGAAAAACTGTTTTTT. The variable domain in full, with the rest retrieved from reference TRBV2 and TRBJ1-4, is EPEVTQTPSHQVTQMGQEVILRCVPISNHLYFYWYRQILGQKVEFLVSFYNNEISEKSEIFDDQFSVERPDGSNFTLKIRSTKLEDSAMYFCASRPKGVEKLFFGSGTQLSVL.

The rearrangement joins TRBV29-1 to TRBJ2-1; 7 positions agree with TRBD2. The CDR3 spans 13 residues. Germline CDR1 SQVTM, CDR2 ANQGSEA. The CDR3 is CSGGGRDWGEQFF. The CDR3 DNA reads TGCAGTGGGGGGGGGAGAGACTGGGGAGAGCAGTTCTTC.

This chain connects TRBV18 to TRBJ2-6; D might be TRBD1 or TRBD2, each matching 5 bases. Germline V CDR1 and CDR2: KGHSH, LQKENI. This CDR3 region has 15 residues. Trimming stripped 4 bases from V and 4 bases from J, with 11 bases between. This chain's CDR3 is CASSQSGRGANVLTF. The CDR3, as DNA: TGTGCCAGCTCACAATCGGGACGGGGGGCCAACGTCCTGACTTTC.